These 5 T cell receptor beta chains share one sample of origin, sequenced in a study of post-analysis software for immune sequencing data. No cognate antigen is known for these TCRs. Tagging with unique molecular identifiers was a feature of the TCR beta cDNA libraries. TCRdb used MiXCR to reprocess the PCR reads, holding one entry per CDR3 protein. The sample has about 820,000 distinct CDR3 sequences; roughly 50% are singletons. Study-level findings and limits: Patients carried roughly 5 TRBV segments more frequently than controls did, and TRBV5-6, TRBV5-1 and TRBV20-1 were among them.

The sequencing sample was made of blood. The receptors stem from a girl aged 5-17 years with multiple sclerosis.

The CDR3 loop is CASSLAGQTSYGYTF. The CDR3 nucleotides are TGCGCCAGCAGCTTGGCGGGGCAGACGAGCTATGGCTACACCTTC. J is TRBJ1-2 and V is TRBV5-1; a possible D gene is TRBD1 (5 bases). The CDR3 is 15 amino acids. Germline V lookup: CDR1 SGHRS, CDR2 YFSETQ. Trimming took off 0 bases at V and 4 bases at J, with 13 bases between the two ends. The complete variable domain, with remaining parts taken from reference TRBV5-1 and TRBJ1-2, reads KAGVTQTPRYLIKTRGQQVTLSCSPISGHRSVSWYQQTPGQGLQFLFEYFSETQRNKGNFPGRFSGRQFSNSRSEMNVSTLELGDSALYLCASSLAGQTSYGYTFGSGTRLTVV.

The chain joins TRBV5-5 to TRBJ2-2; D call uncertain. Trimming pared 2 bases from V and 1 base from J, leaving 9 bases between. Germline CDR1 is SGHKS and CDR2 is YYEKEE (reference sequence). The CDR3 contains 15 residues. The CDR3 DNA follows: TGTGCCAGCAGCTTCAGAGATATGAACACCGGGGAGCTGTTTTTT. Protein: CASSFRDMNTGELFF.

This chain uses TRBV6-2 or TRBV6-3 with TRBJ2-1; 8 bases align to TRBD1. The germline V gene encodes CDR1 MNHEY and CDR2 SVGEGT. V dropped 8 bases and J dropped 3; count of bases not matched to a gene: 3. CDR3 length: 13 amino acids. CDR3 residues: CASWTGRYNEQFF. The CDR3, as DNA: TGTGCCAGCTGGACAGGGCGCTACAATGAGCAGTTCTTC.

The chain uses TRBV28 and TRBJ2-5; a possible D gene is TRBD1 (5 bases). The CDR3 is made up of 14 amino acids. Trimming removed 2 bases from V and 1 base from J, with 8 bases in between. Per the germline V gene, CDR1 is MDHEN and CDR2 is SYDVKM. The CDR3 DNA reads TGTGCCAGCAGTTTAAGGACATTCCAAGAGACCCAGTACTTC. Translation: CASSLRTFQETQYF.

This clonotype occurred a few times. This chain connects TRBV4-1 to TRBJ1-6, with a tentative D call TRBD1 (5 bases). Germline CDR1 and CDR2: MGHRA and YSYEKL. This CDR3 region has 16 residues. Trimming removed 1 base from V and 9 bases from J, with 16 bases in between. The DNA for the CDR3 is TGCGCCAGCAGCCAAGGCCATGGGGGGAACGTTTCACCCCTCCACTTT. Translation gives CASSQGHGGNVSPLHF.